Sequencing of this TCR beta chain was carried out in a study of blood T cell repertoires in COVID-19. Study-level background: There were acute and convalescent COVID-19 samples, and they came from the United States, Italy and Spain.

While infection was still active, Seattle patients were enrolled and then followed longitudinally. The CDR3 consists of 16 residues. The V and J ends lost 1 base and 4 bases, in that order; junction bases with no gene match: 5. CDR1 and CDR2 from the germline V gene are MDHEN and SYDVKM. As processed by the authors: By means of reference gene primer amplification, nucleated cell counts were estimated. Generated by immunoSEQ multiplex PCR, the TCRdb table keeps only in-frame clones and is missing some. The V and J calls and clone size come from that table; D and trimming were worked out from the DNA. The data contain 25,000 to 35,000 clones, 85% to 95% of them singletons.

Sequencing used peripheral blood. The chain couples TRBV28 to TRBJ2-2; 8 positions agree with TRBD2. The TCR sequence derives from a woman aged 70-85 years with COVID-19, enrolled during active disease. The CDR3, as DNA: TGTGCCAGCAGTTTATATCCCGGGAGGGGCACCGGGGAGCTGTTTTTT. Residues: CASSLYPGRGTGELFF.